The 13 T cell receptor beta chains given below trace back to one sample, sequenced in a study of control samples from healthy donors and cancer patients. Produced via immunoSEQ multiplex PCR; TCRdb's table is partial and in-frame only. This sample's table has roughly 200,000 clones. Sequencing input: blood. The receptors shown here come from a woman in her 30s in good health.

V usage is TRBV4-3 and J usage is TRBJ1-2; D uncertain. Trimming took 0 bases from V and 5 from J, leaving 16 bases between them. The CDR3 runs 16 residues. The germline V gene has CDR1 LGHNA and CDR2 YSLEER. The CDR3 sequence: CASSQDLDSSGYGYTF. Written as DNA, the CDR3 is TGCGCCAGCAGCCAAGATCTGGACTCCTCGGGGTATGGCTACACCTTC.

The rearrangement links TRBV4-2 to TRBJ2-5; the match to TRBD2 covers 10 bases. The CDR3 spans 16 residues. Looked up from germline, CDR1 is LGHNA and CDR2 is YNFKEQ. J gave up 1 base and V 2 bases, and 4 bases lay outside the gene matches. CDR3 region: CASSQLSGGAQETQYF. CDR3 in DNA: TGTGCCAGCAGCCAACTCAGCGGGGGGGCCCAAGAGACCCAGTACTTC.

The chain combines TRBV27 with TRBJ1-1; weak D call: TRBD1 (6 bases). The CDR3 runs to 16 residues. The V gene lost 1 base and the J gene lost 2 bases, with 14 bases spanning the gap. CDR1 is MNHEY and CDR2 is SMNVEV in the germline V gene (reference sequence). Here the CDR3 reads CASSLWGGDGNTEAFF. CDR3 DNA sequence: TGTGCCAGCAGTTTATGGGGGGGCGACGGCAACACTGAAGCTTTCTTT.

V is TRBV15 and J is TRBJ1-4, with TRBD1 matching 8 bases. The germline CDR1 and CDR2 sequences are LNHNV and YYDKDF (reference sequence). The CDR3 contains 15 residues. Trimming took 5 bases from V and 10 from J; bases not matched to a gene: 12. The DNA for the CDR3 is TGTGCCACCAGCGGGAGAGAGGACAGGGCAAGAAAACTGTTTTTT. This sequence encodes CATSGREDRARKLFF. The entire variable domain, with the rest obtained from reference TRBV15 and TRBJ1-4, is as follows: DAMVIQNPRYQVTQFGKPVTLSCSQTLNHNVMYWYQQKSSQAPKLLFHYYDKDFNNEADTPDNFQSRRPNTSFCFLDIRSPGLGDTAMYLCATSGREDRARKLFFGSGTQLSVL.

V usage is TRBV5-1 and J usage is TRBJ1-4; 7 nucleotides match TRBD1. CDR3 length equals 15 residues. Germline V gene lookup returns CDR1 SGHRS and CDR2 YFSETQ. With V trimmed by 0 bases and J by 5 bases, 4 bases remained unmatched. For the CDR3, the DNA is TGCGCCAGCAGCTTGGAAAGGGGGCCGAATGAAAAACTGTTTTTT. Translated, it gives CASSLERGPNEKLFF.

CDR3 loop: CASSPRQRSTDTQYF. The CDR3 DNA follows: TGCGCCAGCAGCCCGCGACAGAGAAGCACAGATACGCAGTATTTT. This sequence joins TRBV4-1 and TRBJ2-3, with a weak D call TRBD1 (5 bases). V was shortened by 4 bases and J by 0 bases, with 11 bases between the two germline ends. Germline values: CDR1 MGHRA, CDR2 YSYEKL. There are 15 residues in the CDR3.

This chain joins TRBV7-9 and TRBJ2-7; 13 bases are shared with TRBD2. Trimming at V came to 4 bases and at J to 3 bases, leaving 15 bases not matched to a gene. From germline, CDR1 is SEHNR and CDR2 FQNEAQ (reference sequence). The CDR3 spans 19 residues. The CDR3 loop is CASSSITGLAGEPVYEQYF. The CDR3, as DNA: TGTGCCAGCAGCTCCATCACAGGACTAGCGGGGGAGCCAGTCTACGAGCAGTACTTC.

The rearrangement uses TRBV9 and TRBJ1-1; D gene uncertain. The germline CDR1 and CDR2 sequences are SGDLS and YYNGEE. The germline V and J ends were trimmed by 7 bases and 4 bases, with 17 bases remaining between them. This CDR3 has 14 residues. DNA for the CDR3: TGTGCCAGCCCACAGAAAGGTAAGGGCACTGAAGCTTTCTTT. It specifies CASPQKGKGTEAFF.

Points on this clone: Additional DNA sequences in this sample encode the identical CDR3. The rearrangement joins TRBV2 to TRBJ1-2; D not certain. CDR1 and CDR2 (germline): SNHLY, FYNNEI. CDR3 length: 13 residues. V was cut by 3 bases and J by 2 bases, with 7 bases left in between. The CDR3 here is CASSDGSNYGYTF. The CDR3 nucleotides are TGTGCCAGCAGTGATGGCAGCAACTATGGCTACACCTTC. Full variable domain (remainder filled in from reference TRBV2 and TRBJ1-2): EPEVTQTPSHQVTQMGQEVILRCVPISNHLYFYWYRQILGQKVEFLVSFYNNEISEKSEIFDDQFSVERPDGSNFTLKIRSTKLEDSAMYFCASSDGSNYGYTFGSGTRLTVV.

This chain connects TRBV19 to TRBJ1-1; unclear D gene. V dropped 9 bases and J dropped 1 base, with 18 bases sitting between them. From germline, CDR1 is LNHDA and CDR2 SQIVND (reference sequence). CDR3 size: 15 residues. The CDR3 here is CASVNRVWTNTEAFF. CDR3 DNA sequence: TGTGCCAGCGTCAATCGAGTTTGGACGAACACTGAAGCTTTCTTT.

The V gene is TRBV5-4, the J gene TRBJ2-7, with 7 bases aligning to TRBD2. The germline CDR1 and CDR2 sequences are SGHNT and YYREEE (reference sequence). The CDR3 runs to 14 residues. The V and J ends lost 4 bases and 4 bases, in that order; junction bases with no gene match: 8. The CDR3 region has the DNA TGTGCCAGCAGCCCCGGGACTATCCAATACGAGCAGTACTTC. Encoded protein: CASSPGTIQYEQYF.

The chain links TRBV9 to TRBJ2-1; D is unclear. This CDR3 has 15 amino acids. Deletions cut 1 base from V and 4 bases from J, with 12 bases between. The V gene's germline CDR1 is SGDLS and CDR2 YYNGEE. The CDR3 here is CASSVNAASYNEQFF. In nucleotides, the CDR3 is TGTGCCAGCAGCGTAAATGCAGCTAGTTACAATGAGCAGTTCTTC.

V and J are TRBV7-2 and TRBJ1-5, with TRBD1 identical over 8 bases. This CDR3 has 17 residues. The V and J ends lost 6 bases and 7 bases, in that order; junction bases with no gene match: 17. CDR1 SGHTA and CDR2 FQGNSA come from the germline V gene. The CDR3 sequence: CASSSGQDYNDGQPQHF. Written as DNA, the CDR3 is TGTGCCAGCAGTTCGGGACAGGACTATAACGATGGACAGCCCCAGCATTTT.